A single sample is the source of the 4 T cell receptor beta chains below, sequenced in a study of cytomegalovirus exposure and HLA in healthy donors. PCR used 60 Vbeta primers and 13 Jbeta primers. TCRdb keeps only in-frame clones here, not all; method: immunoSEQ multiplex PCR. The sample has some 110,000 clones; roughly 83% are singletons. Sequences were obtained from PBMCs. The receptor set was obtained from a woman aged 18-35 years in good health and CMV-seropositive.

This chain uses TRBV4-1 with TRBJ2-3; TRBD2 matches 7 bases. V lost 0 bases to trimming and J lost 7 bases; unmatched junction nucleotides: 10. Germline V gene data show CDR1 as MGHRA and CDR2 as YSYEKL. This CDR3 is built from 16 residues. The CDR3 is CASSQESTLAANTQYF. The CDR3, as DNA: TGCGCCAGCAGCCAAGAGAGTACGCTAGCGGCTAATACGCAGTATTTT.

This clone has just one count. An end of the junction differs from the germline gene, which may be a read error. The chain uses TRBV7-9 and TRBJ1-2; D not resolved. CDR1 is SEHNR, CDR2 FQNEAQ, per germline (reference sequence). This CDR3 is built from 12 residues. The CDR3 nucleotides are TGTTCCAGCAGCTCGGGAGTCTATGGCTACACCTTC. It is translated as CSSSSGVYGYTF. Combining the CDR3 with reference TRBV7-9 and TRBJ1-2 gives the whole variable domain DTGVSQNPRHKITKRGQNVTFRCDPISEHNRLYWYRQTLGQGPEFLTYFQNEAQLEKSRLLSDRFSAERPKGSFSTLEIQRTEQGDSAMYLCSSSSGVYGYTFGSGTRLTVV.

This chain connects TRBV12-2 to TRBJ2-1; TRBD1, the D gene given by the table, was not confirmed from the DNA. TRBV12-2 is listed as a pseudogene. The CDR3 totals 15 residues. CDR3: CASRPVPGQGSIQFF. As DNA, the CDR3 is TGTGCAAGTCGCCCTGTCCCGGGACAGGGATCAATACAGTTCTTC.

CDR3: CASSPPSRDNEKLFF. CDR3 in DNA: TGTGCCAGCTCACCACCGTCCAGGGATAATGAAAAACTGTTTTTT. The chain has TRBV18 and TRBJ1-4; TRBD1 might be the D (5 bases). The CDR3 is 15 amino acids. Germline CDR1 KGHSH, CDR2 LQKENI. V lost 0 bases to trimming and J lost 4 bases, with 9 bases between them.